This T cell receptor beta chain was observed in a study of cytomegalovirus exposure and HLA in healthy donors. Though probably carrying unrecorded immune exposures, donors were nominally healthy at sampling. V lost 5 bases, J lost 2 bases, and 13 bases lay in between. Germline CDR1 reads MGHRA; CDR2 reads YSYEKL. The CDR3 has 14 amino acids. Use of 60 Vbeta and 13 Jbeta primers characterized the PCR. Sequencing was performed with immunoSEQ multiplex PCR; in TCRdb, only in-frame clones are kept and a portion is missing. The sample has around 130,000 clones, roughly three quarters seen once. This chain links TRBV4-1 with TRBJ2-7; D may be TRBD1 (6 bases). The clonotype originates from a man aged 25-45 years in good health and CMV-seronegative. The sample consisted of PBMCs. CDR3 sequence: CASSNRDNPYEQYF. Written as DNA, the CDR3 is TGCGCCAGCAGCAACCGGGACAACCCCTACGAGCAGTACTTC.